Presented here are 30 T cell receptor beta chains from one specimen sequenced in a study of cytomegalovirus exposure and HLA in healthy donors. 60 Vbeta and 13 Jbeta primers were used in PCR. This table comes from immunoSEQ multiplex PCR, and its TCRdb copy is limited to in-frame clones, with some not included. The data hold about 200,000 clones, with 82% observed a single time. The sample was PBMCs. These receptors were taken from a woman between 40 and 55 years old in good health and CMV-seronegative.

V is TRBV5-6 and J is TRBJ1-1, with a possible D match to TRBD1 (6 bases). This CDR3 is 14 amino acids long. Germline V gene data show CDR1 as SGHDT and CDR2 as YYEEEE. Between the trimmed V and J ends, which lost 2 bases and 7 bases, there was a span of 15 bases. CDR3 amino acids: CASSLGEGHHEAFF. CDR3 DNA: TGTGCCAGCAGCTTAGGGGAGGGACATCATGAAGCTTTCTTT.

The J gene is TRBJ1-5, the V gene TRBV15; 8 nucleotides align to TRBD1. The V and J ends lost 0 bases and 1 base, in that order; junction bases with no gene match: 2. Per germline, CDR1 LNHNV and CDR2 YYDKDF (reference sequence). The CDR3 is 16 amino acids. CDR3 protein: CATSRDTGGSNQPQHF. The CDR3 bases are TGTGCCACCAGCAGAGATACAGGGGGGAGCAATCAGCCCCAGCATTTT.

The rearrangement uses TRBV7-6 and TRBJ1-3; no reliable D call. This CDR3 is 13 amino acids long. Germline V gene lookup returns CDR1 SGHVS and CDR2 FNYEAQ. V was trimmed by 5 bases and J by 1 base, leaving 6 bases between them. The CDR3 DNA reads TGTGCCAGCAGCCAGATTTCTGGAAACACCATATATTTT. As protein: CASSQISGNTIYF.

This clone was counted between two and nine times. This chain links TRBV6-1 with TRBJ1-4, with 9 bases that match TRBD1. In germline, CDR1 is MNHNS, CDR2 SASEGT. The CDR3 has 16 residues. Germline trimming cut 2 bases from V and 8 bases from J; bases unmatched to any gene: 9. DNA of the CDR3: TGTGCCAGCAGTGAACCAACCGGGACAGGGTACGAAAAACTGTTTTTT. Encoded protein: CASSEPTGTGYEKLFF.

This clone showed up just a few times. V gene TRBV30 combines with J gene TRBJ2-2; D remains ambiguous. This CDR3 spans 12 amino acids. The germline V gene encodes CDR1 GTSNPN and CDR2 SVGIG (reference sequence). V lost 0 bases and J lost 6, with 5 bases in between. The chain's CDR3 is CAWSVQSGELFF. The CDR3 DNA reads as TGTGCCTGGAGTGTACAATCCGGGGAGCTGTTTTTT.

The rearrangement uses TRBV5-1 and TRBJ2-5; 9 positions agree with TRBD1. Germline assignment: CDR1 SGHRS and CDR2 YFSETQ. The V segment lost 0 bases and the J segment 5 bases; nucleotides outside the gene matches: 5. The CDR3 is made up of 15 amino acids. The CDR3 region has the DNA TGCGCCAGCAGCTTGGCCGGGACAGGGATGGAGACCCAGTACTTC. Encoded protein: CASSLAGTGMETQYF.

The V call is TRBV5-5, the J call TRBJ1-1, with D unclear. The germline V gene has CDR1 SGHKS and CDR2 YYEKEE (reference sequence). The CDR3 extends over 14 amino acids. Between the trimmed V and J ends, which lost 1 base and 1 base, there was a span of 8 bases. In nucleotides, the CDR3 is TGTGCCAGCAGCTTGACTGGTGGGAACACTGAAGCTTTCTTT. This encodes CASSLTGGNTEAFF.

V and J are TRBV7-9 and TRBJ2-7, with unresolved D. Germline CDR1 reads SEHNR; CDR2 reads FQNEAQ (reference sequence). The CDR3 covers 13 residues. V was shortened by 7 bases and J by 4 bases, with 14 bases between the two germline ends. CDR3 protein: CASTPRSSYEQYF. Written as DNA, the CDR3 is TGTGCCAGCACTCCTCGTTCTTCTTACGAGCAGTACTTC.

As concerns this clone: The sample contains more than one DNA sequence encoding this CDR3. The chain recombines TRBV27 with TRBJ2-2; TRBD1 matches 9 bases. Trimming removed 5 bases from V and 0 bases from J; junction bases left unmatched: 4. Germline-derived CDR1 and CDR2 are MNHEY and SMNVEV (reference sequence). The CDR3 covers 16 residues. The CDR3 sequence is CASSRRTGANTGELFF. The CDR3 DNA follows: TGTGCCAGCAGTCGACGGACAGGGGCGAACACCGGGGAGCTGTTTTTT.

The rearrangement joins TRBV27 to TRBJ2-7; TRBD2 agrees at 7 bases. The CDR3 has 15 residues. CDR1 and CDR2 (germline): MNHEY, SMNVEV (reference sequence). The trim removed 3 bases at V and 4 bases at J, leaving 9 bases unmatched. The CDR3 region is CASSFGSRGSYEQYF. CDR3 DNA sequence: TGTGCCAGCAGTTTTGGTTCCCGCGGGAGTTACGAGCAGTACTTC.

This clone has only a few counts. The chain recombines TRBV25-1 with TRBJ2-1; 7 bases agree with TRBD2. The CDR3 length is 15 residues. Looked up from germline, CDR1 is MGHDK and CDR2 is SYGVNS. V lost 2 bases and J lost 12; bases outside the gene matches: 13. The CDR3 DNA reads as TGTGCCAGCAGTGAAAATCTAGCTAGCGGACTGAGGCAGTTCTTC. Its translation is CASSENLASGLRQFF.

The chain combines TRBV10-1 with TRBJ2-3; 12 nucleotides match TRBD1. Germline CDR1 WNHNN, CDR2 SYGVQD (reference sequence). The V segment lost 3 bases and the J segment 7 bases; nucleotides outside the gene matches: 2. There are 14 residues in the CDR3. The CDR3, as DNA: TGCGCCAGCAGTGAATGGGACAGGGGGCATACGCAGTATTTT. It translates to CASSEWDRGHTQYF.

J is TRBJ1-1 and V is TRBV28; 9 bases map to TRBD1. The CDR3 runs to 15 residues. Germline V CDR1 and CDR2: MDHEN, SYDVKM. V gave up 2 bases and J gave up 6 bases; unmatched junction bases: 7. This chain's CDR3 is CASSLPQGAFAEAFF. In DNA, the CDR3 is TGTGCCAGCAGTTTACCACAGGGGGCATTCGCTGAAGCTTTCTTT. Filled out from reference TRBV28 and TRBJ1-1, the complete variable domain reads DVKVTQSSRYLVKRTGEKVFLECVQDMDHENMFWYRQDPGLGLRLIYFSYDVKMKEKGDIPEGYSVSREKKERFSLILESASTNQTSMYLCASSLPQGAFAEAFFGQGTRLTVV.

V usage is TRBV13 and J usage is TRBJ2-1, with 11 bases matching TRBD2. The CDR3 contains 14 residues. Germline CDR1 reads PRHDT; CDR2 reads FYEKMQ (reference sequence). Losses at the gene ends were 7 bases for V and 7 bases for J; bases not matched to a gene: 6. The DNA of the CDR3 is TGTGCCAGCACCTCGGGGACTAGCGGTAATGAGCAGTTCTTC. It codes for CASTSGTSGNEQFF.

CDR3 nucleotides: TGTGCCAGTAGAAAAGGGCAGGGGACAGATACGCAGTATTTT. As protein: CASRKGQGTDTQYF. The V gene is TRBV19, the J gene TRBJ2-3; perhaps TRBD1 as D (6 bases). The CDR3 sequence is 14 residues long. V was pared by 6 bases and J by 3 bases, with 13 bases between. The V gene's germline CDR1 is LNHDA and CDR2 SQIVND (reference sequence).

The DNA of the CDR3 is TGTGCCAGCAGCCAAGATCGAGGTCAGGGGAGCACAGATACGCAGTATTTT. Translation: CASSQDRGQGSTDTQYF. The V gene is TRBV14, the J gene TRBJ2-3; possible D gene TRBD1, 6 bases. CDR1 is SGHDN and CDR2 is FVKESK in the germline V gene. The CDR3 loop spans 17 amino acids. Trimming stripped 0 bases from V and 0 bases from J, with 13 bases between.

In this sample, this clone turned up once. J is TRBJ2-1 and V is TRBV7-8; 8 bases are shared with TRBD1. The CDR3 is 13 amino acids. Germline V lookup: CDR1 SGHVS, CDR2 FQNEAQ. V trimming: 5 bases; J trimming: 9 bases; junction bases outside the gene matches: 6. In nucleotides, the CDR3 is TGTGCCAGCAGCATCCAGGGGGCGGGTGAGCAGTTCTTC. This translates into CASSIQGAGEQFF.

This chain connects TRBV5-1 to TRBJ2-2; D gene ambiguous. V lost 4 bases and J 7 bases, leaving 11 bases between the germline ends. This CDR3 has 13 residues. Germline V gene lookup returns CDR1 SGHRS and CDR2 YFSETQ. The CDR3 DNA follows: TGCGCCAGCAGCCCCGGGTGGGTCGGGGAGCTGTTTTTT. Protein product: CASSPGWVGELFF.

In DNA, the CDR3 is TGTGCCAGCAGCTTAGCAGCGGGACAAACCATTTATAGCAATCAGCCCCAGCATTTT. It specifies CASSLAAGQTIYSNQPQHF. This chain connects TRBV7-9 to TRBJ1-5; a weak D match, TRBD1 (6 bases). The length of the CDR3 is 19 residues. V dropped 0 bases and J dropped 0 bases, with 18 bases sitting between them. Germline V gene sequence: CDR1 SEHNR, CDR2 FQNEAQ (reference sequence).

The chain has TRBV18 and TRBJ1-4; TRBD1 might be the D (5 bases). V was clipped by 0 bases and J by 8 bases, with 16 bases between them. Germline values: CDR1 KGHSH, CDR2 LQKENI. The CDR3 runs 16 residues. CDR3 DNA sequence: TGTGCCAGCTCACCACCGAACAGGTTACGGCTCGAAAAACTGTTTTTT. Translation: CASSPPNRLRLEKLFF.

This clone was seen a handful of times. This chain uses TRBV5-1 with TRBJ1-1; unclear D gene. V lost 0 bases and J lost 0, with 12 bases in between. Germline loops: CDR1 SGHRS, CDR2 YFSETQ. This CDR3 is 16 amino acids long. CDR3 protein: CASSLDGIYMNTEAFF. The DNA of the CDR3 is TGCGCCAGCAGCTTGGACGGGATCTACATGAACACTGAAGCTTTCTTT.

This clone has only a few counts. The CDR3 reads CASHLRGLSYEQYF. CDR3 nucleotide sequence: TGTGCCAGCCACCTCCGGGGACTCTCCTACGAGCAGTACTTC. The chain uses TRBV5-4 and TRBJ2-7; D perhaps matches TRBD2 (6 bases). Trimming took 7 bases from V and 0 from J, leaving 14 bases between them. In germline, CDR1 is SGHNT, CDR2 YYREEE (reference sequence). The CDR3 totals 14 residues.

This chain connects TRBV6-1 to TRBJ2-5; TRBD1 is a possible D gene (6 bases). The CDR3 loop spans 14 amino acids. Germline V CDR1 and CDR2: MNHNS, SASEGT. Between the trimmed V and J ends, which lost 6 bases and 4 bases, there was a span of 15 bases. CDR3 nucleotides: TGTGCCAGCAGATTAACAGGGAAGAGAGAGACCCAGTACTTC. Protein: CASRLTGKRETQYF.

The chain uses TRBV7-7 and TRBJ2-1, with 7 bases lining up with TRBD2. J lost 6 bases, V lost 4 bases, and 6 bases had no gene match. The CDR3 has 14 residues. Per germline, CDR1 SSHAT and CDR2 FNYEAQ (reference sequence). In DNA, the CDR3 is TGTGCCAGCAGCTCCCGACTAGCCCCCAATGAGCAGTTCTTC. Translating gives CASSSRLAPNEQFF.

The chain combines TRBV27 with TRBJ2-7; TRBD2 is a possible D gene (5 bases). Trimming stripped 7 bases from V and 3 bases from J, with 19 bases between. CDR1 and CDR2 (germline): MNHEY, SMNVEV (reference sequence). The CDR3 runs to 15 residues. The CDR3 reads CASTPSAGLIYEQYF. In DNA, the CDR3 is TGTGCCAGCACCCCTTCCGCGGGCTTAATCTACGAGCAGTACTTC.

This chain joins TRBV19 and TRBJ2-3; D remains ambiguous. In germline, CDR1 is LNHDA, CDR2 SQIVND (reference sequence). This CDR3 spans 14 amino acids. The V gene lost 1 base and the J gene lost 2 bases, with 7 bases spanning the gap. DNA of the CDR3: TGTGCCAGTAGTATAGGAGCACCCACAGATACGCAGTATTTT. It encodes CASSIGAPTDTQYF.

This clone was seen a few times. The chain has TRBV7-9 and TRBJ2-7; unclear D gene. The CDR3 has 11 amino acids. V lost 4 bases and J 7 bases, leaving 8 bases between the germline ends. CDR1 SEHNR and CDR2 FQNEAQ come from the germline V gene (reference sequence). In DNA, the CDR3 is TGTGCCAGCAGCTCCCGGGTGGAGCAGTACTTC. Amino acid sequence: CASSSRVEQYF.

A few counts support this clone. The CDR3 loop reads CASSLCSRRAPREKLFF. In DNA, the CDR3 is TGCGCCAGCAGCTTGTGCTCAAGGCGGGCCCCGCGGGAAAAACTGTTTTTT. The V and J genes are TRBV5-1 and TRBJ1-4, with D hard to call. Trimming cost V 1 base and J 8 bases, with 21 bases left between them. CDR1 is SGHRS and CDR2 is YFSETQ in the germline V gene. The CDR3 totals 17 residues. Based on the CDR3 plus reference TRBV5-1 and TRBJ1-4, the full variable domain is KAGVTQTPRYLIKTRGQQVTLSCSPISGHRSVSWYQQTPGQGLQFLFEYFSETQRNKGNFPGRFSGRQFSNSRSEMNVSTLELGDSALYLCASSLCSRRAPREKLFFGSGTQLSVL.

This chain connects TRBV9 to TRBJ2-1; 14 bases map to TRBD2. This CDR3 has 20 residues. Trimming cost V 0 bases and J 2 bases; bases outside gene matches: 10. Germline V lookup: CDR1 SGDLS, CDR2 YYNGEE. The chain's CDR3 is CASSVGTSGRRGGPYNEQFF. The CDR3 region has the DNA TGTGCCAGCAGCGTAGGGACTAGCGGGAGGAGGGGCGGCCCCTACAATGAGCAGTTCTTC.

The gene calls are TRBV7-6 and TRBJ2-1; TRBD2 is a possible D gene (5 bases). Looked up from germline, CDR1 is SGHVS and CDR2 is FNYEAQ. The ends were cut back, 5 bases at V and 7 bases at J, with 15 bases in the middle. The CDR3 sequence is 14 residues long. CDR3 in amino acids: CASSPRGSQNEQFF. The CDR3 nucleotides are TGTGCCAGCAGCCCCCGGGGTAGTCAAAATGAGCAGTTCTTC.